The rows below give T cell receptor beta chains drawn from one sample of a study of blood T cell repertoires in COVID-19. Libraries were prepared by immunoSEQ multiplex PCR; TCRdb keeps only in-frame clonotypes and omits some of them. There are some 400,000 clones in the sample; 70% to 90% occur only once, and roughly 2% lies in the top ten. The sequenced sample was peripheral blood. The receptors derive from a woman aged 55 to 70 with COVID-19, enrolled during active disease. The CDR3 runs from the conserved cysteine through the conserved F or W.

CASSQTGTVSSGNTIYF | TRBJ1-3 | TRBV3-1/TRBV3-2
CASSMGLNTEAFF | TRBJ1-1 | TRBV11-1
CASSLKIPGQGDTGELFF | TRBJ2-2 | TRBV27
CASGDSNYGYTF | TRBJ1-2 | TRBV2
CASSLGQGNSPLHF | TRBJ1-6 | TRBV27
CATSRGMESNQPQHF | TRBJ1-5 | TRBV15
CASSKDREGQPQHF | TRBJ1-5 | TRBV19
CASSPTGAEQYF | TRBJ2-7 | TRBV3-1/TRBV3-2
CASSLGGTSGSSTDTQYF | TRBJ2-3 | TRBV7-8
CASTRGGPSTDTQYF | TRBJ2-3 | TRBV6-5
CASSLGLAGGRSPFNEQFF | TRBJ2-1 | TRBV7-9
CAISFRDRGNNEQFF | TRBJ2-1 | TRBV10-3
CASSPGGSGYTEAFF | TRBJ1-1 | TRBV28
CASSPPDRANGYTF | TRBJ1-2 | TRBV6-2/TRBV6-3
CATSDLPGQGGNTGELFF | TRBJ2-2 | TRBV24-1
CASSDSYTSRLSRGNTEAFF | TRBJ1-1 | TRBV23-1
CASGLGFTETETQYF | TRBJ2-5 | TRBV12-5
CASSQVQGIGEAFF | TRBJ1-1 | TRBV3-1/TRBV3-2
CASSLDSNTDTQYF | TRBJ2-3 | TRBV14
CASSRTGVNYGYTF | TRBJ1-2 | TRBV19
CASSQDLRGNQPQHF | TRBJ1-5 | TRBV4-2
CASSPARRGLGQPQHF | TRBJ1-5 | TRBV27
CASSLPDRPLANTEAFF | TRBJ1-1 | TRBV11-2
CASSVGQWGYTF | TRBJ1-2 | TRBV25-1
CASSLALGQGYNEQFF | TRBJ2-1 | TRBV11-1
CASSQDWALSSRETQYF | TRBJ2-5 | TRBV14
CASSQADRGYEQYF | TRBJ2-7 | TRBV3-1/TRBV3-2
CASSRSGHSYNEQFF | TRBJ2-1 | TRBV19
CASSLWENSPLHF | TRBJ1-6 | TRBV12-3/TRBV12-4
CASSSAGVGTDTQYF | TRBJ2-3 | TRBV5-1
CASSLTGGDEQYF | TRBJ2-7 | TRBV18
CATSDPPGQGASSGYTF | TRBJ1-2 | TRBV24-1
CASSSYGYTF | TRBJ1-2 | TRBV28
CASSLRDSQETQYF | TRBJ2-5 | TRBV4-1
CASSLNLDTEQFF | TRBJ2-1 | TRBV18
CASSVVEGALRSAFF | TRBJ1-1 | TRBV9